This is a list of T cell receptor beta chains from one sample in a study of blood T cell repertoires in COVID-19. This table comes from immunoSEQ multiplex PCR, and its TCRdb copy is limited to in-frame clones, with some not included. The sample yields some 25,000 clones, under 90% seen once. The specimen sequenced was peripheral blood. These receptors all stem from a human donor in a cohort sampled during active COVID-19. Each CDR3 is given with its conserved first and last residue.

V	J	CDR3
TRBV2	TRBJ2-7	CASKQGPYEQYF
TRBV4-3	TRBJ2-4	CASSQGQGNIQYF
TRBV2	TRBJ1-5	CASSDAGIGNQPQHF
TRBV4-1	TRBJ2-3	CASSQVLPDTQYF
TRBV2	TRBJ1-5	CASNRRGRDQPQHF
TRBV9	TRBJ2-2	CASSVLADPFTGELFF
TRBV10-1	TRBJ1-4	CASEGQGGEKLFF
TRBV18	TRBJ1-2	CASSPADRVANYGYTF
TRBV29-1	TRBJ2-3	CSVESPEGSTDTQYF
TRBV11-2	TRBJ2-1	CASSIGTGGAYNEQFF
TRBV24-1	TRBJ2-3	CATSEQDTQYF
TRBV4-2	TRBJ1-5	CASSQDGQGNQPQHF
TRBV19	TRBJ2-7	CASSISPRGIYEQYF
TRBV5-1	TRBJ1-3	CASSFGVPKDSGNTIYF
TRBV11-2	TRBJ1-5	CASSLVDSGGGRGQPQHF
TRBV5-1	TRBJ2-7	CASSLFVSGETYEQYF
TRBV5-1	TRBJ2-7	CASSLYSGYEQYF
TRBV19	TRBJ2-1	CASSIEGLAGNNEQFF
TRBV6-2/TRBV6-3	TRBJ2-7	CASSHQGSTYEQYF
TRBV19	TRBJ1-1	CASSVGGTGNTEAFF
TRBV28	TRBJ1-5	CASSWDRARYSNQPQHF
TRBV4-3	TRBJ2-7	CASSQWGHPEPGLTYEQYF
TRBV29-1	TRBJ2-2	CSVRGTSGKGGELFF
TRBV5-1	TRBJ2-7	CASSQQASITQQYF
TRBV28	TRBJ2-2	CASGRWQGANGELFF
TRBV7-6	TRBJ2-3	CASSIGGDSDTQYF
TRBV3-1/TRBV3-2	TRBJ1-4	CASSQWPGQGFEKLFF
TRBV25-1	TRBJ1-6	CASKTGSGYNSPLHF
TRBV2	TRBJ2-1	CASSDGQVNYNEQFF